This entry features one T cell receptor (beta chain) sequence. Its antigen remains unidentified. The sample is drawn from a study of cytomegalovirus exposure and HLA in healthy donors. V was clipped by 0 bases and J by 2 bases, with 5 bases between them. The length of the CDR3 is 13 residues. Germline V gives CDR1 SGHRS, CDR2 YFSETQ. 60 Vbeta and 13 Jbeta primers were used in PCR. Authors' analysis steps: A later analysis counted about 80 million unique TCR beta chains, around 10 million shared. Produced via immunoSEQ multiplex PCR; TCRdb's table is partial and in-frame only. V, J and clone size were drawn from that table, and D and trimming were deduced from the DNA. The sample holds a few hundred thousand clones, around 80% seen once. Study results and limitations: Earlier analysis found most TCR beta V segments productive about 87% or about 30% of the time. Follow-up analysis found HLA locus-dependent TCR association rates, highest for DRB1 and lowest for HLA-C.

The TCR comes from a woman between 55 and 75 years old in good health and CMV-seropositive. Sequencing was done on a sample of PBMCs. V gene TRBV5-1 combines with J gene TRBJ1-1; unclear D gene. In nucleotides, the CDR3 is TGCGCCAGCAGCTTGGATCCAAACACTGAAGCTTTCTTT. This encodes CASSLDPNTEAFF.